This T cell receptor (beta chain) comes out of a study of shared clonotypes between healthy human individuals. Overall study results and limits: For naive CD4 cells, 4.5% to 6.5% of clonotypes were shared across a handful of donors.

None of the donors, who were healthy HIV-negative adults, had recently had acute infections or vaccinations. Libraries were prepared by immunoSEQ multiplex PCR; TCRdb keeps only in-frame clonotypes and omits some of them. This sample has hundreds of thousands of clones, with roughly 70% found just once. Comments on this clone: Its specificity is not known.

CDR1 is MGHRA, CDR2 YSYEKL, per germline. J gave up 4 bases and V 4 bases, and 11 bases lay outside the gene matches. The CDR3 runs 16 residues. Material: memory CD4+ T cells sorted from blood. Sample subset: CD45RA-negative fraction. This TCR came from a woman aged 25 to 39 in good health. The chain uses TRBV4-1 and TRBJ1-1; 8 bases agree with TRBD1. CDR3 DNA sequence: TGCGCCAGCAGCCGCCATCGACAGGGGTTGGGCACTGAAGCTTTCTTT. Encoded protein: CASSRHRQGLGTEAFF.